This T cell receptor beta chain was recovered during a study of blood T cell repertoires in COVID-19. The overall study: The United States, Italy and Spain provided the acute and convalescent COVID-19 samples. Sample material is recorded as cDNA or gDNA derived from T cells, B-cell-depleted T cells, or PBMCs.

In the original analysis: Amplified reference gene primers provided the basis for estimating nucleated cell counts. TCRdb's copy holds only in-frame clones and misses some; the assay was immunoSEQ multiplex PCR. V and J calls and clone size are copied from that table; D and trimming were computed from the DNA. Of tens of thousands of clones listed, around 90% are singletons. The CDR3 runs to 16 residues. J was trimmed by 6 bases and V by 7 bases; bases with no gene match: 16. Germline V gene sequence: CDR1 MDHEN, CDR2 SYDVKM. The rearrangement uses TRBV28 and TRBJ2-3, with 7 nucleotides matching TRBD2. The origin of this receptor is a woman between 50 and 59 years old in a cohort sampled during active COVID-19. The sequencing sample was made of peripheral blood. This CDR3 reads CASTPPLGGRIDTQYF. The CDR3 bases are TGTGCCAGCACACCCCCCCTAGGCGGGAGAATCGATACGCAGTATTTT.